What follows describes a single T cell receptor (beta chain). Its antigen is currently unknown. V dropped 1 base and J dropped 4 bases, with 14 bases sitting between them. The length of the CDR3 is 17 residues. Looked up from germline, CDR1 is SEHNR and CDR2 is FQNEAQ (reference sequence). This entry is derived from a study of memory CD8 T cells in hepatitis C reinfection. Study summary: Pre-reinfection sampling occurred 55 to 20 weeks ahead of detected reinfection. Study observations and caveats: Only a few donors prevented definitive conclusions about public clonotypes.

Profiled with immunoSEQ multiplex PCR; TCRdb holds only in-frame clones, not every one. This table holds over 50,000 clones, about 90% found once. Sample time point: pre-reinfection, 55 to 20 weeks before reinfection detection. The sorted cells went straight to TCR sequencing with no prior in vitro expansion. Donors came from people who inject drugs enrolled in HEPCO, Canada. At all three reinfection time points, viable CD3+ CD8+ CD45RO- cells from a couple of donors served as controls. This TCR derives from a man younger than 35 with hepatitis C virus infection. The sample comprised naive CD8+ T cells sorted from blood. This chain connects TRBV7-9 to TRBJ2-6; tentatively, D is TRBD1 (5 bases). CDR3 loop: CASSLGLGVEGANVLTF. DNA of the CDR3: TGTGCCAGCAGCTTAGGTTTAGGGGTGGAAGGGGCCAACGTCCTGACTTTC.